A single sample is the source of the 15 T cell receptor beta chains below, sequenced in a study of T-cell memory formation after mild COVID-19. TCRdb re-analysed the 5' RACE reads in MiXCR, keeping a single row per CDR3 protein. This sample has just under 350,000 distinct CDR3 sequences, with 10% to 15% found just once. Material: PBMCs or a T cell subset sorted from them (not recorded which). The receptors originated from a man in his late teens or twenties who had mild COVID-19 (a few samples of this study predate the infection). Cell type and time point are not known.

This clonotype has only a few counts. The chain is built from TRBV6-6 and TRBJ1-4; no clear D. The ends were cut back, 0 bases at V and 0 bases at J, with 5 bases in the middle. The CDR3 totals 15 residues. Germline V gives CDR1 MNHNY, CDR2 SVGAGI (reference sequence). In nucleotides, the CDR3 is TGTGCCAGCAGTTACTCGGCAGCAACTAATGAAAAACTGTTTTTT. It translates to CASSYSAATNEKLFF.

This clonotype appeared a few times. The V gene is TRBV4-3, the J gene TRBJ1-2; 8 positions match TRBD1. CDR1 LGHNA and CDR2 YSLEER come from the germline V gene. With 5 bases clipped from V and 4 bases from J, the junction kept 6 bases outside the gene matches. This CDR3 has 14 amino acids. The DNA of the CDR3 is TGCGCCAGCAGCGCCCGACAGGGGTTCTATGGCTACACCTTC. It specifies CASSARQGFYGYTF.

This clonotype was seen more than once but under ten times. The J gene is TRBJ2-7, the V gene TRBV7-3; 7 nucleotides match TRBD1. The CDR3 is made up of 16 amino acids. In germline, CDR1 is SGHTA, CDR2 FQGTGA. The J segment lost 6 bases and the V segment lost 7 bases, leaving 18 bases of the junction unmatched. In DNA, the CDR3 is TGTGCCAGCAAGAGGTGCAGGCTTGGGACAGAATCCGAGCAGTACTTC. Translating it yields CASKRCRLGTESEQYF.

This clonotype has only a few counts. The chain joins TRBV2 to TRBJ2-7, with D unresolved. This CDR3 spans 12 amino acids. Between the trimmed V and J ends, which lost 3 bases and 3 bases, there was a span of 6 bases. The V gene's germline CDR1 is SNHLY and CDR2 FYNNEI. The CDR3 nucleotides are TGTGCCAGCAGTGATGCCGGCTACGAGCAGTACTTC. Translating gives CASSDAGYEQYF.

The gene calls are TRBV5-6 and TRBJ1-2; the D is unclear. V lost 4 bases and J lost 2, with 15 bases in between. From germline, CDR1 is SGHDT and CDR2 YYEEEE. The CDR3 runs 15 residues. DNA for the CDR3: TGTGCCAGCAGCAAGCAAGGGCGCGCGAACTATGGCTACACCTTC. Its protein product is CASSKQGRANYGYTF.

This clonotype has more than one count but fewer than ten. V usage is TRBV6-2 or TRBV6-3 and J usage is TRBJ2-1; TRBD1 is a possible D gene (6 bases). Germline V lookup: CDR1 MNHEY, CDR2 SVGEGT. With 7 bases removed from V and 7 bases from J, the gap between germline ends came to 11 bases. The CDR3 loop spans 12 amino acids. Written as DNA, the CDR3 is TGTGCCAGCACTAGCAGGGGTAATGAGCAGTTCTTC. Translating it yields CASTSRGNEQFF.

DNA of the CDR3: TGTGCCAGCAGCTTAGGAGGTAGCGGGGGGCAAGAGACCCAGTACTTC. The encoded protein is CASSLGGSGGQETQYF. The V call is TRBV7-7, the J call TRBJ2-5; 10 positions match TRBD2. Germline CDR1 and CDR2: SSHAT and FNYEAQ (reference sequence). This CDR3 spans 16 amino acids. Germline trimming cut 1 base from V and 2 bases from J; bases unmatched to any gene: 4. Full variable domain (missing parts from reference TRBV7-7 and TRBJ2-5): GAGVSQSPRYKVTKRGQDVTLRCDPISSHATLYWYQQALGQGPEFLTYFNYEAQPDKSGLPSDRFSAERPEGSISTLTIQRTEQRDSAMYRCASSLGGSGGQETQYFGPGTRLLVL.

V is TRBV30 and J is TRBJ2-1, with no clear D. This CDR3 comprises 13 residues. The V gene's germline CDR1 is GTSNPN and CDR2 SVGIG (reference sequence). Between the trimmed V and J ends, which lost 2 bases and 12 bases, there was a span of 17 bases. CDR3 DNA: TGTGCCTGGAGTAAACGAGTCCCCGTCGGGCAGTTCTTC. The encoded protein is CAWSKRVPVGQFF.

The chain couples TRBV12-3 or TRBV12-4 to TRBJ2-5, with D perhaps TRBD1 or TRBD2 (7 bases each). CDR3 length equals 15 residues. V lost 6 bases to trimming and J lost 2 bases, with 16 bases between them. The CDR3 loop is CASRGGDRVQETQYF. The CDR3 coding sequence is TGTGCCAGCAGGGGGGGGGACAGAGTACAAGAGACCCAGTACTTC.

This clonotype was seen a handful of times. V usage is TRBV5-1 and J usage is TRBJ1-1; the D gene is possibly TRBD1 (5 bases). The CDR3 contains 15 residues. Germline assignment: CDR1 SGHRS and CDR2 YFSETQ. Trimming removed 3 bases from V and 1 base from J, with 13 bases in between. DNA for the CDR3: TGCGCCAGCAGCTCTAAGGGCGGGGGGAACACTGAAGCTTTCTTT. This sequence encodes CASSSKGGGNTEAFF.

This clonotype has just a few counts. This rearrangement joins TRBV5-1 to TRBJ1-1; 7 bases agree with TRBD1. The CDR3 has 15 amino acids. Germline CDR1 reads SGHRS; CDR2 reads YFSETQ. V gave up 4 bases and J gave up 3 bases; unmatched junction bases: 9. As DNA, the CDR3 is TGCGCCAGCAGCCACGGGACAGCAATTGACACTGAAGCTTTCTTT. Its translation: CASSHGTAIDTEAFF.

The CDR3 is CASSLDGSEQYF. In DNA form, the CDR3 reads TGCGCCAGCAGCTTGGACGGGAGCGAGCAGTACTTC. This chain links TRBV5-1 with TRBJ2-7; a weak D match, TRBD2 (6 bases). This CDR3 has 12 amino acids. V gave up 0 bases and J gave up 6 bases, with 7 bases separating them. The V gene's germline CDR1 is SGHRS and CDR2 YFSETQ. Filled out from reference TRBV5-1 and TRBJ2-7, the complete variable domain reads KAGVTQTPRYLIKTRGQQVTLSCSPISGHRSVSWYQQTPGQGLQFLFEYFSETQRNKGNFPGRFSGRQFSNSRSEMNVSTLELGDSALYLCASSLDGSEQYFGPGTRLTVT.

This sequence joins TRBV5-1 and TRBJ1-5; 8 nucleotides agree with TRBD1. Germline loops: CDR1 SGHRS, CDR2 YFSETQ. This CDR3 has 18 residues. Trimming at V came to 4 bases and at J to 1 base, leaving 13 bases not matched to a gene. The CDR3 DNA follows: TGCGCCAGCAGCGTCCGGGACAGGAGTGAGCGGAGCAATCAGCCCCAGCATTTT. It encodes CASSVRDRSERSNQPQHF.

The chain is built from TRBV10-3 and TRBJ2-1; TRBD1 matches 9 bases. CDR1 is ENHRY and CDR2 is SYGVKD in the germline V gene. CDR3 length: 16 residues. J was trimmed by 4 bases and V by 6 bases; bases with no gene match: 10. CDR3 protein: CAIRDMGQGVYNEQFF. CDR3 coding DNA: TGTGCCATCAGGGATATGGGACAGGGTGTATACAATGAGCAGTTCTTC.

This clonotype showed up just a few times. J is TRBJ2-5 and V is TRBV7-9; 11 bases match TRBD1. The CDR3 contains 17 residues. Germline V lookup: CDR1 SEHNR, CDR2 FQNEAQ (reference sequence). V shed 2 bases and J 4 bases; nucleotides not matched to a gene: 9. The CDR3 DNA follows: TGTGCCAGCAGCTTATATTGGGGACAGGGGGTCGGAGAGACCCAGTACTTC. As protein: CASSLYWGQGVGETQYF.